The clone carrying this TCR beta chain was seen only a few times. Its specificity is unknown. This entry comes from a study of cytomegalovirus exposure and HLA in healthy donors. Findings and limits, study-wide: Further analysis was carried out later, and it showed several of the most significant clusters appearing linked to common viral pathogens.

Use of 60 Vbeta and 13 Jbeta primers characterized the PCR. Using immunoSEQ multiplex PCR, the repertoire was profiled, and TCRdb retains in-frame clones only, with some absent. The sample includes about 120,000 clones, roughly 18% of them seen just once. Sequencing was performed on PBMCs. This receptor was taken from a female donor in good health and CMV-seropositive.

CDR3 in amino acids: CASSRDTFNTEAFF. In DNA form, the CDR3 reads TGCGCCAGCAGCCGGGACACCTTCAACACTGAAGCTTTCTTT. J is TRBJ1-1 and V is TRBV5-1; D is perhaps TRBD1 (6 bases). The CDR3 consists of 14 residues. V was pared by 4 bases and J by 2 bases, with 12 bases between. In germline, CDR1 is SGHRS, CDR2 YFSETQ.